This TCR beta chain was captured by sequencing in a study of identical twins. Whole-study findings and limits: Reduced insertions were recorded for abundant cord blood beta clonotypes, with no such pattern in memory repertoires. Beta out-of-frame sequences showed weaker excess twin sharing.

One entry per CDR3 protein results from TCRdb running MiXCR on the 5' RACE reads. In the table there are roughly 350,000 distinct CDR3 sequences, more than 9% of which are singletons. This clonotype has more than one count but fewer than ten. The antigen is unknown. CDR1 is SGHTA, CDR2 FQGTGA, per germline. V lost 1 base, J lost 4 bases, and 6 bases stayed unmatched. The CDR3 runs to 18 residues. Another study also made use of these data, one on yellow fever vaccine responses in identical twins. That source reports: Vaccine T cell responses of twins reportedly seemed partly convergent and partly personalized.

The genes are TRBV7-3 and TRBJ2-1, with TRBD2 matching 14 bases. This TCR derives from a woman between 18 and 30 years old in good health. The sequenced material came from CD8+ T cells sorted from blood. The CDR3 reads CASSLIGTSGSIYNEQFF. As DNA, the CDR3 is TGTGCCAGCAGCTTAATTGGGACTAGCGGGAGTATTTACAATGAGCAGTTCTTC.